What follows are 8 T cell receptor delta chains derived from one specimen sequenced in a study of γδ T cells in repeated Plasmodium falciparum infection. Bulk repertoires came from Vgamma9/Vdelta2+ or Vdelta2-negative gammadelta T cells flow-sorted from PBMC. TCRdb redid the clone calls on the multiplex PCR reads with CATT. Here the sample spans approximately 53,000 delta-chain clones, over 1.5% being singletons. Sequenced material: gamma-delta T cells from blood. The receptors originated from a pool of human donors (malaria-infected and uninfected, not separated).

This clone was observed a handful of times. The protein that TCRdb holds for this DNA derives from a much larger clone and differs from the translated DNA at residue 8, which likely indicates a read error; the protein shown here is translated from the DNA. The genes are TRDV1 and TRDJ1; 8 bases are shared with TRDD3. Germline V gives CDR1 TSWWSYY, CDR2 QGS. The CDR3 runs 19 residues. With V trimmed by 2 bases and J by 1 base, 15 bases remained unmatched. The CDR3 region is CALGEIQEVWGTSTDKLIF. The CDR3 nucleotides are TGTGCTCTTGGGGAAATCCAAGAGGTCTGGGGGACGTCCACCGATAAACTCATCTTT.

Worth noting for this clone: TCRdb lists the protein of a much larger clone for this DNA, which differs at residue 15, so this is likely a read error; the protein given here is translated from the DNA itself. The chain is built from TRDV1 and TRDJ1, with 12 bases aligning to TRDD3. Assignment of the J gene here rests on matching the DNA to germline, because TCRdb gives none. The CDR3 sequence is 22 residues long. CDR1 and CDR2 (germline): TSWWSYY, QGS. V was pared by 6 bases and J by 0 bases, with 23 bases of the junction left unmatched. The CDR3 DNA follows: TGTGCTCTTGGCTATCCGCTATACCGGGGAACTGGGGGATACCCCGACACCGATAAACTCATCTTT. It encodes CALGYPLYRGTGGYPDTDKLIF.

At least ten counts were recorded for this clone. TCRdb assigns this DNA the protein of a much larger clone, which departs from its translation at residue 7; this likely reflects a read error, and the protein shown comes from translating the DNA. V usage is TRDV1 and J usage is TRDJ1; 9 bases match TRDD3. This CDR3 has 17 amino acids. In germline, CDR1 is TSWWSYY, CDR2 QGS. J lost 4 bases, V lost 6 bases, and 15 bases had no gene match. CDR3 nucleotides: TGTGCTCTTGGAAAAGGTGGAGGCTGGGGGATTTGCGATAAACTCATCTTT. This translates into CALGKGGGWGICDKLIF.

Points on this clone: The TCRdb protein comes from a much larger clone and disagrees with this DNA's translation at residue 5, likely due to a read error; the protein given here is derived from the DNA. The chain couples TRDV1 to TRDJ1; 11 bases are shared with TRDD3. TCRdb lists no J gene, so it was determined here by aligning the DNA to germline. The CDR3 consists of 22 residues. Per germline, CDR1 TSWWSYY and CDR2 QGS. J lost 3 bases, V lost 5 bases, and 26 bases had no gene match. For the CDR3, the DNA is TGTGCTCTTGGGAAACCCGTGAGGTCTTCCTACTGGGGGATAAAGGTGGCCGATAAACTCATCTTT. Its translation is CALGKPVRSSYWGIKVADKLIF.

This clone has a count of ten or more. The translation of this DNA and the TCRdb protein of a much larger clone differ at residue 7, probably owing to a read error; the protein shown here is translated from the DNA. The chain is built from TRDV1 and TRDJ1; D is perhaps TRDD2 (6 bases). Germline V CDR1 and CDR2: TSWWSYY, QGS. The CDR3 sequence is 18 residues long. Trimming left V 2 bases short and J 7 bases short, with 26 bases between. This CDR3 is CALGEALFLDGRGGKLIF. CDR3 sequence (DNA): TGTGCTCTTGGGGAAGCCCTCTTCCTCGACGGGAGAGGGGGTAAACTCATCTTT.

In this sample, this clone turned up many times. The protein that TCRdb holds for this DNA derives from a much larger clone and differs from the translated DNA at residue 8, which likely indicates a read error; the protein shown here is translated from the DNA. The chain combines TRDV1 with TRDJ1; weak D call: TRDD3 (5 bases). V gave up 4 bases and J gave up 2 bases, with 20 bases separating them. The CDR3 loop spans 17 amino acids. Germline V gives CDR1 TSWWSYY, CDR2 QGS. This CDR3 is CALGVGAEGFSTDKLIF. The CDR3 nucleotides read TGTGCTCTTGGGGTCGGGGCTGAGGGATTCTCTACCGATAAACTCATCTTT.

In the case of this clone: This DNA translates differently at residue 6 from the TCRdb protein, which is that of a much larger clone; a read error is likely, and the protein shown is the DNA's own translation. The chain couples TRDV3 to TRDJ1; 9 bases map to TRDD3. The J gene is not listed in TCRdb, so it was assigned here from a DNA match to germline. The CDR3 consists of 19 residues. Germline V lookup: CDR1 TVYSNPD, CDR2 GDNSRS (reference sequence). The V and J ends lost 2 bases and 3 bases, in that order; junction bases with no gene match: 22. Here the CDR3 DNA reads TGTGCCTTTCGAAGGCCCCTTTACTGGGGGACCCACCGATCCGATAAACTCATCTTT. It is translated as CAFRRPLYWGTHRSDKLIF.

As regards this clone: The TCRdb record carries a much larger clone's protein, which differs from this DNA's translation at residue 3; a read error is the likely cause, and the protein listed here is the DNA translation. The chain has TRDV3 and TRDJ1; TRDD3 agrees at 9 bases. This CDR3 is 19 amino acids long. Germline lookup yields CDR1 TVYSNPD and CDR2 GDNSRS (reference sequence). V dropped 3 bases and J dropped 9; count of bases not matched to a gene: 29. Here the CDR3 reads CAFTNSRPFYWGTHKELIF. Written as DNA, the CDR3 is TGTGCCTTCACTAATTCCCGCCCTTTCTACTGGGGGACCCATAAAGAACTCATCTTT.